This T cell receptor (beta chain) is drawn from a study of radiation and T cells in renal cell carcinoma. Overall study: Nephrectomy followed 15 Gy stereotactic body radiation by 4 weeks. Findings of the study overall: From baseline, blood top tumor clonotypes peaked at 2 weeks post-radiation.

The germline CDR1 and CDR2 sequences are SGHTS and YDEGEE. Trimming stripped 1 base from V and 1 base from J, with 6 bases between. The CDR3 runs to 14 residues. Sample time point: blood 2 weeks post-SBRT. The treatment here: 15 Gy SBRT to primary tumor, nephrectomy 4 weeks later. Notes on this clone: Antigen specificity is unknown.

Some clones are missing from TCRdb's copy, which holds only in-frame ones; the method was immunoSEQ multiplex PCR. This table has roughly 130,000 clones, roughly 91% appearing once. This TCR was recovered from a woman aged 65 to 85 with renal cell carcinoma. The gene calls are TRBV5-8 and TRBJ1-5; no firm D call. The sample here was blood, taken from a patient whose treatment included radiotherapy and nephrectomy. The CDR3 DNA sequence: TGTGCCAGCAGCTTGTTGGGAAGCAATCAGCCCCAGCATTTT. As protein: CASSLLGSNQPQHF.